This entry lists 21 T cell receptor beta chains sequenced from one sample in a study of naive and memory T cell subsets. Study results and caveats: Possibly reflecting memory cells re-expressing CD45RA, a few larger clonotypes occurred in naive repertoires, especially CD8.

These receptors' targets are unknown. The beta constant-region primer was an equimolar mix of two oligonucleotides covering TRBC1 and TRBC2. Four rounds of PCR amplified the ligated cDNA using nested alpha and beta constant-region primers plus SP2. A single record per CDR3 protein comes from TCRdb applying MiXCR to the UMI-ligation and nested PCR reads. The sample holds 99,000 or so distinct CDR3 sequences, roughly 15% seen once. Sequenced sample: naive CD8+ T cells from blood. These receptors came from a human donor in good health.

The DNA for the CDR3 is TGTGCCATCAGTGTCAAGGGGTCCCACAATGAGCAGTTCTTC. It is translated as CAISVKGSHNEQFF. The rearrangement links TRBV10-3 to TRBJ2-1; D might be TRBD1 (5 bases). The CDR3 runs to 14 residues. In germline, CDR1 is ENHRY, CDR2 SYGVKD. V lost 4 bases and J 5 bases, leaving 12 bases between the germline ends.

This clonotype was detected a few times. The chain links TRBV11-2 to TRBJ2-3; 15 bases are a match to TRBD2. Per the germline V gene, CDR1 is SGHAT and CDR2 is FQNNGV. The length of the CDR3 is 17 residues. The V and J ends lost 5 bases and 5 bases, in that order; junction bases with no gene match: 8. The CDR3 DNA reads TGTGCCAGCAGCCCCGGGACTAGCGGGGGGCGGGAAGATACGCAGTATTTT. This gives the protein CASSPGTSGGREDTQYF.

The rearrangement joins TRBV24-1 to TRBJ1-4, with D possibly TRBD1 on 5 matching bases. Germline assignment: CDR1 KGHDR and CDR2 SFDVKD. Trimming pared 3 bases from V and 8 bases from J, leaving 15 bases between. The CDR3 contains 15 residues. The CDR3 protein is CATSDPAAWGEKLFF. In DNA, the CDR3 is TGTGCCACCAGTGATCCAGCAGCTTGGGGCGAAAAACTGTTTTTT.

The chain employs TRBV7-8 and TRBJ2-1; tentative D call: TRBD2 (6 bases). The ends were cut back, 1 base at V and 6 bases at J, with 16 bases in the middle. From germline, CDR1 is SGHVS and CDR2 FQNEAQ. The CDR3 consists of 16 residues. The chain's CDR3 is CASSLDNSGRSNEQFF. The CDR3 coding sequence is TGTGCCAGCAGCTTAGACAATAGCGGAAGGTCCAATGAGCAGTTCTTC.

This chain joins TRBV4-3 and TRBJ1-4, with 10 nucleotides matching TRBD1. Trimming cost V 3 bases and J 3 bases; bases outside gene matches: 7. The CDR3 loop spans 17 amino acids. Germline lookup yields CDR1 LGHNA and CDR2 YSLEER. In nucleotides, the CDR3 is TGCGCCAGCAGCCAGACAAGACAGGGGGCAGCTAATGAAAAACTGTTTTTT. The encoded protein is CASSQTRQGAANEKLFF.

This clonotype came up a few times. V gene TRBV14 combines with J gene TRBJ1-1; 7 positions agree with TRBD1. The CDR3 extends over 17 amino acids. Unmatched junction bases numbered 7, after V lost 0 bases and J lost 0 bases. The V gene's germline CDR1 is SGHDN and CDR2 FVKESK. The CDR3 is CASSQELWTGMNTEAFF. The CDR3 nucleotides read TGTGCCAGCAGCCAAGAATTGTGGACAGGCATGAACACTGAAGCTTTCTTT.

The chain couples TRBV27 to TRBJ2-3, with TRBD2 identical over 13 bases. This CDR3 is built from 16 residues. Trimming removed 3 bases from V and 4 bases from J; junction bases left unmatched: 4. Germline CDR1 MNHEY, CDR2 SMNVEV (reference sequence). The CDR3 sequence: CASSLELAGGSDTQYF. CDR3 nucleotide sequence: TGTGCCAGCAGTTTGGAACTAGCGGGAGGGTCAGATACGCAGTATTTT.

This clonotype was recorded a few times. CDR3 protein: CASSPEGLNEKLFF. CDR3 nucleotide sequence: TGTGCCAGCTCACCAGAGGGCCTGAATGAAAAACTGTTTTTT. The V and J genes are TRBV18 and TRBJ1-4; no reliable D call. V gave up 2 bases and J gave up 5 bases, with 9 bases separating them. CDR1 and CDR2 (germline): KGHSH, LQKENI. This CDR3 has 14 residues.

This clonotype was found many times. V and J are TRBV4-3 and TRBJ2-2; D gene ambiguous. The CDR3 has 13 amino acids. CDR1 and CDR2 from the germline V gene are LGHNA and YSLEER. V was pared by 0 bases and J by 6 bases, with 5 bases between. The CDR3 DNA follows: TGCGCCAGCAGCCAAGATACGGCCGGGGAGCTGTTTTTT. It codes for CASSQDTAGELFF.

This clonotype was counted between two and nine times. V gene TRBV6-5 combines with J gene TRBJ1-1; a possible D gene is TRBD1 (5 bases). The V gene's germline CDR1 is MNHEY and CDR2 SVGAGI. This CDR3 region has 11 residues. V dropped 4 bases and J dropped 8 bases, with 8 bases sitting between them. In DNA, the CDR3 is TGTGCCAGCAGTTTAAACAGGGAAGCTTTCTTT. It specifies CASSLNREAFF.

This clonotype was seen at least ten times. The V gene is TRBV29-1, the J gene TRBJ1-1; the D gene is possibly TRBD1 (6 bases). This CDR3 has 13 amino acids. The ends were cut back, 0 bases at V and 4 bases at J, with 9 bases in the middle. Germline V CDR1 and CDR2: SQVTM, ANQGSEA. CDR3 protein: CSVEDGQSTEAFF. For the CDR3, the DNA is TGCAGCGTTGAAGATGGACAGTCCACTGAAGCTTTCTTT.

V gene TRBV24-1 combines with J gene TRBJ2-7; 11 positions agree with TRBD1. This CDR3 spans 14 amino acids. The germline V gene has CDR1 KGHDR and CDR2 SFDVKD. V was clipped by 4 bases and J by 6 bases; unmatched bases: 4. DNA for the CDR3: TGTGCCACCAGTGACCCGGGACAGGGGGGCGAGCAGTACTTC. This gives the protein CATSDPGQGGEQYF.

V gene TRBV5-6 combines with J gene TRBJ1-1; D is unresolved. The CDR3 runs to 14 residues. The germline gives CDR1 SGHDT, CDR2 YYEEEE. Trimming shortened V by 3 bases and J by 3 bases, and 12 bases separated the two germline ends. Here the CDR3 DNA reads TGTGCCAGCAGCTGGGGAGGGAGCGACACTGAAGCTTTCTTT. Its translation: CASSWGGSDTEAFF.

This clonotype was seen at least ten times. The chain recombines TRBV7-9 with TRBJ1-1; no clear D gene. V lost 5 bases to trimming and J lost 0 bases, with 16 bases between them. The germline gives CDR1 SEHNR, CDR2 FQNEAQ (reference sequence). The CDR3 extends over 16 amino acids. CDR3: CASSTPVVFLNTEAFF. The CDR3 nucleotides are TGTGCCAGCAGCACACCCGTCGTGTTTTTGAACACTGAAGCTTTCTTT.

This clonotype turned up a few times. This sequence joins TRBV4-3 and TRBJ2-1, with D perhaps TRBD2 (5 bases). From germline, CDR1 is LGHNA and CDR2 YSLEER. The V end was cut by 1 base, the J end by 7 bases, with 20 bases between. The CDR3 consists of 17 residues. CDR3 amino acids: CASSQGASVLAGNEQFF. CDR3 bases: TGCGCCAGCAGCCAAGGAGCCTCTGTCCTAGCCGGGAATGAGCAGTTCTTC.

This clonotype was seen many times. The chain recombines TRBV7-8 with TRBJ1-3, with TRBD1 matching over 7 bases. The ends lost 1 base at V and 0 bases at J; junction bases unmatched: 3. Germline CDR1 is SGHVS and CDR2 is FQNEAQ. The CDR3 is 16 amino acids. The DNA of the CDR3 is TGTGCCAGCAGCTTAGAGGCAGGGGGCTCTGGAAACACCATATATTTT. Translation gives CASSLEAGGSGNTIYF.

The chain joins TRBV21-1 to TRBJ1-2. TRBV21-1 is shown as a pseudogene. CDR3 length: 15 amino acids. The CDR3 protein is CASSKLAQPSNGYTF. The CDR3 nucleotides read TGTGCCAGCAGCAAATTGGCACAGCCATCCAATGGCTACACCTTC.

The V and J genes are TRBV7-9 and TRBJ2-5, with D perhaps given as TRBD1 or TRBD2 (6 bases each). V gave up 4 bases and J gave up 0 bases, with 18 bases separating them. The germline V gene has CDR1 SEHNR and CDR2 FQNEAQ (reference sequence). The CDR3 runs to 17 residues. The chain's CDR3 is CASSSSEGGLYQETQYF. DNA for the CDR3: TGTGCCAGCAGCTCTAGCGAGGGGGGATTGTACCAAGAGACCCAGTACTTC.

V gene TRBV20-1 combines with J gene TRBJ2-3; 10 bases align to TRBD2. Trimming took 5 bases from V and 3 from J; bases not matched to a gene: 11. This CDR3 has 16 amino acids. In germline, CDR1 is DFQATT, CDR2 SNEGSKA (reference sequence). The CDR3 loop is CSAGPPAGGQTDTQYF. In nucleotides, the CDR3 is TGCAGTGCTGGCCCCCCAGCGGGGGGGCAGACAGATACGCAGTATTTT.

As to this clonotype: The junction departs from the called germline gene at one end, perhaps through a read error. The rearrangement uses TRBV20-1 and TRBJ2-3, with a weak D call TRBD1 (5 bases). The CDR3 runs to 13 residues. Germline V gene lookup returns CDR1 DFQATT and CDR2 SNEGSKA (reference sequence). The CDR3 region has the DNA TGCAGTGTTAGAGGCAGGGGCACAGATACGCAGTATTTT. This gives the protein CSVRGRGTDTQYF.

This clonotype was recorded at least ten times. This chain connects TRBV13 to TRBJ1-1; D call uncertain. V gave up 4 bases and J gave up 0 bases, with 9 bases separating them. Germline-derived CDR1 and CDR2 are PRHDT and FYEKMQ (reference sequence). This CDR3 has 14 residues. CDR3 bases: TGTGCCAGCAGCTCGGTCGGCATGAACACTGAAGCTTTCTTT. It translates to CASSSVGMNTEAFF. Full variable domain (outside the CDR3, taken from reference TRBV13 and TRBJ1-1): AAGVIQSPRHLIKEKRETATLKCYPIPRHDTVYWYQQGPGQDPQFLISFYEKMQSDKGSIPDRFSAQQFSDYHSELNMSSLELGDSALYFCASSSVGMNTEAFFGQGTRLTVV.